This is a list of T cell receptor beta chains from one sample in a study of T-cell reconstitution after alpha-beta-depleted transplantation in children. TCRdb redid the calling of the PCR reads with MiXCR, one entry per CDR3 protein. This table holds approximately 290,000 distinct CDR3 sequences, more than 9% found once. The input for sequencing was peripheral blood, taken 180 days after TCRalphabeta/CD19-depleted stem cell transplant. The source is a male patient aged 2-15 years who had a stem cell transplant for chronic granulomatous disease, so the T cells may come from the graft donor. CDR3s include the opening cysteine and the closing phenylalanine or tryptophan. The order of the fields is V gene, D gene, J gene, clone size, CDR3 protein, CDR3 DNA. A D gene is named only where the DNA matches it firmly. Size is omitted from some rows. Given values are once, few, many or a class for expanded clones.

TRBV20-1,NA,TRBJ2-1,many,CSASGKSSYNEQFF,TGCAGTGCTAGCGGGAAAAGCTCCTACAATGAGCAGTTCTTC
TRBV18,NA,TRBJ2-1,many,CASSPSGGGHNEQFF,TGTGCCAGCTCACCATCCGGGGGAGGACACAATGAGCAGTTCTTC
TRBV5-4,NA,TRBJ2-1,NA,CASSSGSTGYNEQFF,TGTGCCAGCAGTTCGGGGAGTACCGGATACAATGAGCAGTTCTTC
TRBV9,TRBD2,TRBJ2-1,many,CASSVVPGLAGGFNEQFF,TGTGCCAGCAGCGTAGTCCCAGGACTAGCGGGGGGTTTTAATGAGCAGTTCTTC
TRBV20-1,NA,TRBJ2-4,many,CSARGPTALQYF,TGCAGTGCTAGGGGACCGACGGCCCTTCAGTACTTC
TRBV7-3,NA,TRBJ1-3,many,CASSLLSGNTIYF,TGTGCCAGCAGCCTACTCTCTGGAAACACCATATATTTT
TRBV28,TRBD1,TRBJ1-1,many,CASSPTGAGRTEAFF,TGTGCCAGCAGTCCCACAGGGGCCGGAAGGACTGAAGCTTTCTTT
TRBV12-3/TRBV12-4,TRBD1,TRBJ2-2,many,CASSLGTGHTGELFF,TGTGCCAGCAGTTTAGGGACAGGGCACACCGGGGAGCTGTTTTTT
TRBV20-1,NA,TRBJ1-2,many,CSARGHNGYTF,TGCAGTGCTAGGGGGCACAATGGCTACACCTTC
TRBV19,NA,TRBJ1-5,NA,CASSPSAGVQPQHF,TGTGCCAGTAGCCCTAGTGCAGGGGTCCAGCCCCAGCATTTT
TRBV9,TRBD1,TRBJ2-1,NA,CASSPRSGQASDEQFF,TGTGCCAGCAGCCCCCGATCGGGACAGGCGTCGGATGAGCAGTTCTTC
TRBV5-4,TRBD1,TRBJ2-1,few,CASSFDRGRYNEQFF,TGTGCCAGCAGCTTTGACAGGGGGAGGTACAATGAGCAGTTCTTC
TRBV19,TRBD1,TRBJ1-5,many,CASSRTGGTLSNQPQHF,TGTGCCAGTAGTAGAACAGGGGGAACGCTTAGCAATCAGCCCCAGCATTTT
TRBV6-5,TRBD2,TRBJ2-3,many,CASSYSSSGGTDTQYF,TGTGCCAGCAGTTACTCGTCTAGCGGGGGCACAGATACGCAGTATTTT
TRBV10-3,NA,TRBJ1-2,many,CAISEPRQARGTF,TGTGCCATCAGTGAGCCGCGACAGGCCCGGGGGACCTTC
TRBV12-3/TRBV12-4,NA,TRBJ2-7,many,CASSLAAGHRNEQYF,TGTGCCAGCAGTTTAGCGGCGGGACACCGTAACGAGCAGTACTTC
TRBV7-2,NA,TRBJ1-6,many,CASSLRDINNSPLHF,TGTGCCAGCAGCTTAAGGGACATCAATAATTCACCCCTCCACTTT
TRBV5-1,NA,TRBJ2-3,many,CASSWRDTQYF,TGCGCCAGCAGCTGGAGAGATACGCAGTATTTT
TRBV20-1,TRBD1,TRBJ2-5,many,CSARSRQGQETQYF,TGCAGTGCTAGATCGAGACAGGGCCAAGAGACCCAGTACTTC
TRBV12-3/TRBV12-4,TRBD1,TRBJ2-1,many,CASRGTGSYNEQFF,TGTGCCAGCAGGGGGACAGGGTCTTACAATGAGCAGTTCTTC
TRBV4-3,NA,TRBJ2-1,many,CASSQVAGPSGEQFF,TGCGCCAGCAGCCAAGTGGCGGGGCCTTCGGGTGAGCAGTTCTTC
TRBV12-3/TRBV12-4,NA,TRBJ1-5,NA,CASSPKRGATSIYQPQHF,TGTGCCAGCAGTCCGAAAAGAGGGGCCACCTCCATTTATCAGCCCCAGCATTTT
TRBV20-1,NA,TRBJ2-1,many,CSGEFGEYEQFF,TGCAGTGGGGAGTTTGGCGAGTATGAGCAGTTCTTC
TRBV5-4,NA,TRBJ2-5,many,CASSPDRFRETQYF,TGTGCCAGCAGCCCCGACAGATTTCGGGAGACCCAGTACTTC
TRBV20-1,NA,TRBJ2-4,many,CSAALLNIQYF,TGCAGTGCCGCCCTCCTGAACATTCAGTACTTC
TRBV29-1,NA,TRBJ2-3,many,CSVGPKPTDTQYF,TGCAGCGTAGGCCCTAAGCCCACAGATACGCAGTATTTT
TRBV28,NA,TRBJ1-1,many,CASSLGRRVTEAFF,TGTGCCAGCAGTTTAGGCCGCAGGGTGACTGAAGCTTTCTTT
TRBV12-3/TRBV12-4,NA,TRBJ2-1,many,CASRRTLPTDNEQFF,TGTGCCAGCAGGCGGACTCTACCTACAGACAATGAGCAGTTCTTC
TRBV12-3/TRBV12-4,TRBD2,TRBJ2-3,many,CASSSTTSGDQDTQYF,TGTGCCAGCAGTTCCACGACTAGCGGGGACCAAGATACGCAGTATTTT
TRBV29-1,TRBD1,TRBJ2-7,few,CGVTGQGANHEQYF,TGCGGCGTCACCGGACAGGGGGCGAATCACGAGCAGTACTTC
TRBV5-1,NA,TRBJ2-1,many,CASSLNRNGDSYNEQFF,TGCGCCAGCAGCTTGAATCGTAACGGGGATTCCTACAATGAGCAGTTCTTC
TRBV20-1,TRBD1,TRBJ2-3,many,CSAYRGSTDTQYF,TGCAGTGCTTACAGGGGCTCCACAGATACGCAGTATTTT
TRBV7-9,TRBD2,TRBJ2-1,many,CASSAGLAEYNEQFF,TGTGCCAGCAGCGCGGGACTAGCCGAGTACAATGAGCAGTTCTTC
TRBV6-2/TRBV6-3,NA,TRBJ2-1,many,CASRRADEQFF,TGTGCCAGCAGGCGAGCGGATGAGCAGTTCTTC
TRBV14,NA,TRBJ1-1,many,CASSQGGEAFF,TGTGCCAGCAGCCAAGGGGGTGAAGCTTTCTTT
TRBV19,NA,TRBJ2-3,NA,CASSIWTAPDTQYF,TGTGCCAGTAGTATCTGGACGGCGCCAGATACGCAGTATTTT
TRBV5-1,NA,TRBJ2-1,many,CASSLAWASPSEQFF,TGCGCCAGCAGCTTGGCTTGGGCGAGCCCTAGTGAGCAGTTCTTC
TRBV4-3,NA,TRBJ1-1,many,CASSPEGRGTEAFF,TGCGCCAGCAGCCCAGAGGGGCGGGGCACTGAAGCTTTCTTT
TRBV5-4,TRBD2,TRBJ2-1,NA,CASSLMPPLSSGDLYEQFF,TGTGCCAGCAGCTTGATGCCCCCCCTTTCTAGCGGGGATCTCTATGAGCAGTTCTTC
TRBV10-3,TRBD1,TRBJ2-1,many,CAISQTGAVNEQFF,TGTGCCATCAGTCAGACAGGGGCGGTCAATGAGCAGTTCTTC
TRBV29-1,NA,TRBJ2-3,many,CSGVEGDTQYF,TGCAGCGGAGTAGAAGGGGATACGCAGTATTTT
TRBV5-1,TRBD2,TRBJ2-5,NA,CASSLGPGLADQETQYF,TGCGCCAGCAGCTTGGGTCCCGGACTAGCGGACCAAGAGACCCAGTACTTC
TRBV23-1,TRBD1,TRBJ2-2,NA,CAARTGVNTGELFF,TGCGCCGCCAGGACAGGGGTCAACACCGGGGAGCTGTTTTTT
TRBV15,NA,TRBJ2-3,many,CATSRDHPSLEDTQYF,TGTGCCACCAGCAGAGATCACCCCAGTCTGGAGGATACGCAGTATTTT
TRBV7-8,TRBD1,TRBJ1-2,many,CASSLGGQGDSGGYTF,TGTGCCAGCAGCTTAGGGGGACAGGGTGATTCGGGTGGCTACACCTTC
TRBV5-5,TRBD2,TRBJ2-3,many,CASKGGRFTDTQYF,TGTGCCAGCAAGGGCGGGAGGTTTACAGATACGCAGTATTTT
TRBV7-3,NA,TRBJ1-2,few,CASSPHAMDLGGYTF,TGTGCCAGCAGCCCCCATGCCATGGACCTGGGAGGCTACACCTTC
TRBV18,TRBD2,TRBJ2-7,many,CASSPKTSGSYEQYF,TGTGCCAGCTCACCAAAGACTAGCGGGAGTTACGAGCAGTACTTC
TRBV15,TRBD2,TRBJ2-1,many,CATSRDLTSGSSGNEQFF,TGTGCCACCAGCAGAGATCTCACTAGCGGGAGTAGTGGGAATGAGCAGTTCTTC
TRBV4-2,TRBD1,TRBJ2-1,NA,CASSQPDREGSQFF,TGTGCCAGCAGCCAACCCGACAGGGAAGGCTCCCAGTTCTTC
TRBV20-1,NA,TRBJ2-6,many,CSALRGGSGANVLTF,TGCAGTGCTCTTAGGGGGGGCTCTGGGGCCAACGTCCTGACTTTC
TRBV20-1,NA,TRBJ2-7,many,CSASRGTSYEQYF,TGCAGTGCTAGTCGCGGCACCTCCTACGAGCAGTACTTC
TRBV20-1,TRBD2,TRBJ2-5,many,CSASLLAASLETQYF,TGCAGTGCTAGTTTACTAGCGGCTTCTCTGGAGACCCAGTACTTC